Relative to its sample, the clone carrying this T cell receptor beta chain is medium-sized. CDR1 and CDR2 (germline): SNHLY, FYNNEI. V lost 6 bases, J lost 0 bases, and 5 bases stayed unmatched. This CDR3 is built from 15 residues. The data were produced by immunoSEQ multiplex PCR, yet TCRdb's version contains in-frame clones alone and is incomplete. The sample consists of around 10,000 clones, around 30% of them appearing once. The treatment denotes: randomized to nivolumab then ipilimumab (arm A) or the reverse (arm B). This sample was included in a study of sequential checkpoint blockade in melanoma. Study-level background: Patients were randomized 1:1 to nivolumab-then-ipilimumab or ipilimumab-then-nivolumab first-line. TCRbeta immunosequencing was performed on DNA from approximately 93 pretreatment melanoma tumor samples. Matched biopsies came pretreatment and at week 13 for some 22 patients.

This specimen was tumor tissue (inferred from file names), taken from a patient given nivolumab and ipilimumab in sequence. The chain combines TRBV2 with TRBJ1-5; 7 positions match TRBD1. This receptor was obtained from a human donor with melanoma. The chain's CDR3 is CASRGTAYSNQPQHF. CDR3 nucleotides: TGTGCCAGCAGGGGGACAGCATATAGCAATCAGCCCCAGCATTTT. The full variable domain, rest sourced from reference TRBV2 and TRBJ1-5, is EPEVTQTPSHQVTQMGQEVILRCVPISNHLYFYWYRQILGQKVEFLVSFYNNEISEKSEIFDDQFSVERPDGSNFTLKIRSTKLEDSAMYFCASRGTAYSNQPQHFGDGTRLSIL.